This T cell receptor (beta chain) was recorded in a study of cytomegalovirus exposure and HLA in healthy donors. In the PCR, 60 Vbeta and 13 Jbeta primers were used. Here immunoSEQ multiplex PCR was the method, and the copy in TCRdb shows in-frame clones only, minus some. The table shows 140,000 to 150,000 clones, with around 65% occurring only once. This CDR3 comprises 13 residues. CDR1 and CDR2 from the germline V gene are SGHNT and YYREEE (reference sequence). With 0 bases removed from V and 8 bases from J, the gap between germline ends came to 11 bases. The receptor comes from a woman in her sixties or seventies in good health and CMV-seronegative. Sequenced input: PBMCs. The chain couples TRBV5-4 to TRBJ1-2; tentative D call: TRBD1 (5 bases). The CDR3 DNA follows: TGTGCCAGCAGCTTGGTATCCGGGGGGGGCTACACCTTC. Residues: CASSLVSGGGYTF.